The T cell receptor (beta chain) described here comes from a study of tumor-infiltrating lymphocytes in primary liver carcinoma. Whole-study context: All patients had surgically resected primary liver carcinoma.

CDR1 and CDR2 (germline): MNHNS, SASEGT. This CDR3 contains 15 residues. Making TCR beta cDNA involved 400 to 600 ng total RNA and a constant-region primer. Amplification in three nested multiplex PCR rounds with slightly modified ARM-PCR gave rise to TCR beta libraries. Running ten to eleven cycles apiece, the first two PCR rounds relied on TRBV1-TRBV30 forward primers together with a C-beta reverse primer. TCRdb fed the multiplex PCR reads into MiXCR, producing one record per CDR3 protein. In the table there are under 200,000 distinct CDR3 sequences, 65% of which are singletons. For blood RNA, unsorted whole blood served as the source, and germline DNA was extracted too. It was before surgery that about 3.9 milliliters of peripheral blood were collected. With respect to this clonotype: Possible read error: a much larger clone is one base away.

The source of this sequence is a woman aged 55-75 years with primary liver carcinoma and hepatitis B virus infection. The chain links TRBV6-1 to TRBJ2-1, with 7 bases that match TRBD1. The sample taken for sequencing was peripheral blood. In DNA form, the CDR3 reads TGTGCCAGCGGTGAATCAGGGGGTAGGCACAATGAGCAGTTCTTC. Translating it yields CASGESGGRHNEQFF.